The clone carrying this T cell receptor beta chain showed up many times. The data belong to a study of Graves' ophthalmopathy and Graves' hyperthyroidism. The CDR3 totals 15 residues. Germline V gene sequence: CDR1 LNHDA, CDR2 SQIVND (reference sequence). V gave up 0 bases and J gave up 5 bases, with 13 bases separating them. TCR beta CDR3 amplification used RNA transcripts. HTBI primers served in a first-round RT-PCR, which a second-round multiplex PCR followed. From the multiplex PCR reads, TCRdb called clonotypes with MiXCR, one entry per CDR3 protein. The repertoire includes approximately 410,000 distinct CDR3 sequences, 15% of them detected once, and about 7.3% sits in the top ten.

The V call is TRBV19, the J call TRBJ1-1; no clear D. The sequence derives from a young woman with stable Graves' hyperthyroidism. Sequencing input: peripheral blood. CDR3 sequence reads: CASSIDLVTGTEAFF. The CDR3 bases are TGTGCCAGTAGTATAGATTTGGTAACGGGGACTGAAGCTTTCTTT.